This entry lists 9 T cell receptor beta chains sequenced from one sample in a study of T cell responses to AZD1222 COVID-19 vaccine. The table came from immunoSEQ multiplex PCR; TCRdb's copy has only in-frame clones and leaves some out. Among 150,000 to 200,000 clones listed, approximately 93% were seen once. Sample: peripheral blood, taken on day 0 of AZD1222 vaccination. Receptors originate from an adult in good health.

This chain uses TRBV5-1 with TRBJ1-4, with D unresolved. V shed 1 base and J shed 8 bases, with 12 bases lying between them. Per germline, CDR1 SGHRS and CDR2 YFSETQ. CDR3 length equals 14 residues. This CDR3 reads CASSLNPEGEKLFF. DNA for the CDR3: TGCGCCAGCAGCTTGAACCCAGAAGGAGAAAAACTGTTTTTT.

The rearrangement links TRBV18 to TRBJ1-1, with 8 bases matching TRBD1. This CDR3 has 17 amino acids. CDR1 is KGHSH and CDR2 is LQKENI in the germline V gene. The junction had 20 bases not matched to a gene; V was cut back by 3 bases and J by 11 bases. CDR3 residues: CASSPYDPTGAGILAFF. CDR3 bases: TGTGCCAGCTCACCCTACGACCCGACAGGGGCGGGAATCTTGGCTTTCTTT.

The V call is TRBV19, the J call TRBJ1-2; TRBD1 matches 7 bases. The V gene end was trimmed by 10 bases and the J gene end by 3 bases; junction bases not matched to a gene: 8. The CDR3 runs to 13 residues. Germline-derived CDR1 and CDR2 are LNHDA and SQIVND (reference sequence). In nucleotides, the CDR3 is TGTGCCACCAGTACAGGACAGGACTATGGCTACACCTTC. This encodes CATSTGQDYGYTF.

The chain carries TRBV2 and TRBJ2-1, with D perhaps matching TRBD1 (5 bases). Germline CDR1 is SNHLY and CDR2 is FYNNEI. The CDR3 loop spans 13 amino acids. V dropped 3 bases and J dropped 8 bases, with 11 bases sitting between them. The CDR3 nucleotides are TGTGCCAGCAGTGAGGCAGGGTGGGATGAGCAGTTCTTC. Translation gives CASSEAGWDEQFF.

The chain couples TRBV2 to TRBJ1-1; D unresolved. Germline V gene data show CDR1 as SNHLY and CDR2 as FYNNEI. Trimming shortened V by 7 bases and J by 7 bases, and 16 bases separated the two germline ends. The CDR3 runs 13 residues. CDR3 sequence (DNA): TGTGCCAGCACCAAAGACACCGACCTTGAAGCTTTCTTT. Translation gives CASTKDTDLEAFF.

This clone was seen only once. The chain couples TRBV19 to TRBJ1-2, with D unresolved. Germline CDR1 is LNHDA and CDR2 is SQIVND (reference sequence). The V gene lost 4 bases and the J gene lost 8 bases, with 20 bases spanning the gap. The CDR3 runs to 15 residues. The DNA of the CDR3 is TGTGCCAGTAGTAGAAAAGACACGGGAAACGCCGGCTACACCTTC. It codes for CASSRKDTGNAGYTF.

V gene TRBV24-1 combines with J gene TRBJ2-5, with 9 bases that match TRBD1. CDR3 size: 16 residues. With 5 bases clipped from V and 4 bases from J, the junction kept 10 bases outside the gene matches. From germline, CDR1 is KGHDR and CDR2 SFDVKD. CDR3 DNA sequence: TGTGCCACCAGTGGGGGGGACAGGGATCCCGGAGAGACCCAGTACTTC. Amino acid sequence: CATSGGDRDPGETQYF.

The chain uses TRBV13 and TRBJ1-1; no reliable D call. Deletions cut 4 bases from V and 0 bases from J, with 9 bases between. The CDR3 loop spans 14 amino acids. The germline V gene has CDR1 PRHDT and CDR2 FYEKMQ (reference sequence). In DNA, the CDR3 is TGTGCCAGCAGCTATGGGAAAATGAACACTGAAGCTTTCTTT. Translating gives CASSYGKMNTEAFF.

The chain couples TRBV10-3 to TRBJ1-3; D gene unclear. CDR1 ENHRY and CDR2 SYGVKD come from the germline V gene. Trimming removed 7 bases at V and 2 bases at J, with 12 bases between. The length of the CDR3 is 14 residues. The CDR3 DNA sequence: TGTGCCATCACCGACCCGAGGGCTGGAAACACCATATATTTT. It translates to CAITDPRAGNTIYF.